These T cell receptor beta chains were read from a single sample in a study of early T cells in non-severe SARS-CoV-2 infection. TCRdb processed the 5' RACE reads anew with MiXCR; each CDR3 protein has one entry. The sample shows tens of thousands of distinct CDR3 sequences, approximately 9% of them seen only once. Sequencing used whole blood. The origin of the receptors is an adult who was a healthcare worker with PCR-confirmed SARS-CoV-2 infection or an uninfected control (not recorded which). CDR3s include the opening cysteine and the closing phenylalanine or tryptophan. The order of the fields is D gene, clone size, V gene, J gene, CDR3 protein, CDR3 DNA. A D gene is named only where the DNA matches it firmly. The listing skips clone size in some rows; elsewhere it reads once, few, many or a size class.

TRBD2	.	TRBV12-3/TRBV12-4	TRBJ2-7	CASSLDGRAAYEQYF	TGTGCCAGCAGTTTGGACGGGAGGGCGGCCTACGAGCAGTACTTC
.	many	TRBV29-1	TRBJ2-7	CSVETDRTLGNEQYF	TGCAGCGTTGAAACGGACCGGACGCTAGGGAACGAGCAGTACTTC
.	.	TRBV7-8	TRBJ2-3	CASSLGRGTDTQYF	TGTGCCAGCAGCTTAGGGCGGGGCACAGATACGCAGTATTTT
.	.	TRBV20-1	TRBJ2-2	CSAPRQGGDTGELFF	TGCAGTGCTCCCCGACAGGGAGGAGACACCGGGGAGCTGTTTTTT
.	many	TRBV6-2/TRBV6-3	TRBJ1-2	CASSYVETF	TGTGCCAGCAGTTACGTTGAAACCTTC
TRBD2	many	TRBV7-2	TRBJ2-4	CASSLMLAGGAKNIQYF	TGTGCCAGCAGCTTAATGTTAGCGGGCGGGGCCAAAAACATTCAGTACTTC
.	few	TRBV7-7	TRBJ2-5	CASSSGLLETQYF	TGTGCTAGCAGCTCGGGACTTCTAGAGACCCAGTACTTC
TRBD2	many	TRBV19	TRBJ2-3	CASRIAGGGTDTQYF	TGTGCCAGTAGAATAGCGGGAGGCGGCACAGATACGCAGTATTTT
.	many	TRBV7-9	TRBJ2-1	CASSLVRSIYNEQFF	TGTGCCAGCAGCTTAGTGCGGAGCATATACAATGAGCAGTTCTTC
TRBD1	many	TRBV28	TRBJ2-5	CASSSTGGQETQYF	TGTGCCAGCAGTTCGACAGGGGGCCAAGAGACCCAGTACTTC
.	many	TRBV7-9	TRBJ1-1	CASSFPQRGGGTEAFF	TGTGCCAGCAGCTTTCCCCAGCGGGGGGGCGGCACTGAAGCTTTCTTT
.	few	TRBV12-3/TRBV12-4	TRBJ1-5	CASRSGFGQPQHF	TGTGCCAGCAGATCAGGGTTCGGTCAGCCCCAGCATTTT
.	many	TRBV7-3	TRBJ2-1	CASRPGRDSDEQFF	TGTGCCAGCAGACCCGGGCGAGACTCCGATGAGCAGTTCTTC
.	many	TRBV5-1	TRBJ2-7	CASSLPRDNSYEQYF	TGCGCCAGCAGCTTACCCCGGGACAATTCCTACGAGCAGTACTTC
.	many	TRBV7-2	TRBJ2-3	CASSLVRSASASTDTQYF	TGTGCCAGCAGCTTAGTCCGTTCAGCGTCAGCGTCCACAGATACGCAGTATTTT
.	few	TRBV12-3/TRBV12-4	TRBJ1-2	CASRKVAHGYTF	TGTGCCAGCCGCAAAGTTGCCCATGGCTACACCTTC
.	many	TRBV2	TRBJ1-2	CASSPRTVYGYTF	TGTGCCAGCAGTCCCAGGACAGTCTATGGCTACACCTTC
.	many	TRBV20-1	TRBJ2-5	CSARRIAEAQETQYF	TGCAGTGCTAGACGTATAGCGGAGGCCCAAGAGACCCAGTACTTC
TRBD1	medium-sized	TRBV7-8	TRBJ1-1	CASTPDRANTEAFF	TGTGCCAGCACCCCGGACAGGGCAAACACTGAAGCTTTCTTT
.	many	TRBV6-5	TRBJ2-1	CASSYSGTLYNEQFF	TGTGCCAGCAGTTACTCGGGGACGCTTTACAATGAGCAGTTCTTC
TRBD1	few	TRBV6-2/TRBV6-3	TRBJ1-2	CASSSPGQLQVYGYTF	TGTGCCAGCAGTTCACCGGGACAGCTACAAGTCTATGGCTACACCTTC
.	many	TRBV14	TRBJ2-1	CASSQDRFGWVRDEQFF	TGTGCCAGCAGCCAAGACAGGTTTGGCTGGGTAAGAGATGAGCAGTTCTTC
.	medium-sized	TRBV7-2	TRBJ2-1	CASSLESYEQFF	TGTGCCAGCAGCTTAGAGTCTTATGAGCAGTTCTTC
.	many	TRBV6-2/TRBV6-3	TRBJ1-5	CASRESNQPQHF	TGTGCCAGCAGGGAAAGCAATCAGCCCCAGCATTTT
.	.	TRBV2	TRBJ2-5	CASIPKTIAETQYF	TGTGCCAGCATTCCCAAGACAATAGCGGAGACCCAGTACTTC
TRBD1	.	TRBV7-3	TRBJ1-1	CARTGQGAGTEAFF	TGTGCCAGGACTGGACAGGGGGCAGGAACTGAAGCTTTCTTT
.	.	TRBV6-6	TRBJ1-1	CASRTTENTEAFF	TGTGCCAGCAGAACGACAGAGAACACTGAAGCTTTCTTT
.	few	TRBV5-6	TRBJ2-1	CASSSFRGRNNEQFF	TGTGCCAGCAGCTCGTTTCGGGGGCGGAACAATGAGCAGTTCTTC
TRBD1	many	TRBV27	TRBJ1-5	CASTLRQGDQPQHF	TGTGCCAGCACCCTTAGACAGGGGGACCAGCCCCAGCATTTT
TRBD2	.	TRBV2	TRBJ2-3	CASQSSGSLDTQYF	TGTGCCAGCCAGTCTAGCGGGAGTCTAGATACGCAGTATTTT
.	.	TRBV4-3	TRBJ2-1	CASSQAGPEKPYNEQFF	TGCGCCAGCAGCCAAGCTGGGCCGGAGAAGCCCTACAATGAGCAGTTCTTC
TRBD1	many	TRBV12-3/TRBV12-4	TRBJ1-1	CASSPMTGGAFF	TGTGCCAGCAGTCCAATGACAGGGGGAGCTTTCTTT